Sequencing of this T cell receptor (beta chain) was carried out in a study of blood T cell repertoires in COVID-19. Germline trimming cut 0 bases from V and 3 bases from J; bases unmatched to any gene: 14. The CDR3 runs 18 residues. CDR1 and CDR2 from the germline V gene are LGHNA and YNFKEQ. Profiled with immunoSEQ multiplex PCR; TCRdb holds only in-frame clones, not every one. Of just under 35,000 clones detected, roughly nine tenths appear once; the ten largest clones hold around 35%. This clone was detected only a few times. The material sequenced was peripheral blood. The source is a man aged 55-75 years with active or convalescent COVID-19. The V and J genes are TRBV4-2 and TRBJ2-7; TRBD1 matches 7 bases. CDR3: CASSQDVDGRGINYEQYF. In DNA form, the CDR3 reads TGTGCCAGCAGCCAAGATGTGGATGGCAGGGGGATTAACTACGAGCAGTACTTC.